The 26 T cell receptor beta chains presented below share a single source sample, sequenced in a study of regulatory T cells in long-lasting Graves disease. Indicated time point: newly diagnosed GD, antithyroid drugs for less than 3 months. Extracted RNA from PBMCs served as the source of the TCR library. Arm-PCR of CDR3 regions with iRepertoire HTBI primers generated TCR beta libraries. TCRdb called the multiplex PCR reads again in MiXCR, with one record for every CDR3 protein. This table has about 220,000 distinct CDR3 sequences, approximately 18% appearing once. Another study also made use of these data, one on T cells in Graves' hyperthyroidism and ophthalmopathy.

This specimen consisted of peripheral blood mononuclear cells (PBMCs), obtained at new diagnosis, from a patient treated with antithyroid drugs. The receptor source for this set is a woman aged 25-40 years with Graves disease.

This clonotype was observed many times. The rearrangement links TRBV9 to TRBJ1-6, with D unresolved. Trimming removed 0 bases from V and 5 bases from J, with 6 bases in between. CDR1 is SGDLS and CDR2 is YYNGEE in the germline V gene. This CDR3 is 14 amino acids long. CDR3 region: CASSVGADNSPLHF. CDR3 sequence (DNA): TGTGCCAGCAGCGTAGGGGCGGATAATTCACCCCTCCACTTT.

This clonotype was detected ten times or more. The CDR3 DNA reads as TGTGCCAGCAGTGCTCGACTGTTCACAGATACGCAGTATTTT. Translating gives CASSARLFTDTQYF. V gene TRBV6-2 or TRBV6-3 combines with J gene TRBJ2-3; no clear D. CDR1 MNHEY and CDR2 SVGEGT come from the germline V gene. Deletions cut 5 bases from V and 2 bases from J, with 11 bases between. The CDR3 covers 14 residues.

This clonotype was seen at least ten times. The chain joins TRBV19 to TRBJ2-1, with D possibly being TRBD1 (6 bases). CDR3 length: 13 residues. Germline CDR1 reads LNHDA; CDR2 reads SQIVND (reference sequence). V lost 4 bases and J lost 5, with 9 bases in between. The CDR3 DNA is TGTGCCAGTAGTACCTACAGGGACAATGAGCAGTTCTTC. This codes for CASSTYRDNEQFF.

This clonotype came up a few times. The chain links TRBV29-1 to TRBJ1-2; 7 bases agree with TRBD1. This CDR3 contains 13 residues. From germline, CDR1 is SQVTM and CDR2 ANQGSEA. J lost 2 bases, V lost 6 bases, and 6 bases had no gene match. This chain's CDR3 is CSVQLQGNYGYTF. The CDR3 DNA is TGCAGCGTCCAATTACAGGGGAACTATGGCTACACCTTC.

For the CDR3, the DNA is TGTGCCAGCAGTTATTCTCGGGACCTACATAGCACAGATACGCAGTATTTT. This sequence encodes CASSYSRDLHSTDTQYF. The J gene is TRBJ2-3, the V gene TRBV6-5; D is perhaps TRBD1 or TRBD2 (5 bases each). Trimming left V 3 bases short and J 0 bases short, with 16 bases between. This CDR3 contains 17 residues. Germline CDR1 MNHEY, CDR2 SVGAGI.

The CDR3 reads CASSLGGTGEAFF. The CDR3 bases are TGTGCCAGCAGCTTGGGGGGGACAGGTGAAGCTTTCTTT. This chain uses TRBV5-6 with TRBJ1-1; TRBD1 agrees at 8 bases. CDR1 SGHDT and CDR2 YYEEEE come from the germline V gene. The trim removed 0 bases at V and 7 bases at J, leaving 2 bases unmatched. The CDR3 totals 13 residues.

On this clonotype itself: A read error is possible here, since a much larger clone lies one base away. The CDR3 does not end in the conserved phenylalanine or tryptophan, so this is likely a read error. This chain uses TRBV7-9 with TRBJ1-4; no firm D call. There are 15 residues in the CDR3. The V gene lost 3 bases and the J gene lost 2 bases, with 10 bases spanning the gap. Germline CDR1 and CDR2: SEHNR and FQNEAQ (reference sequence). DNA of the CDR3: TGTGCCAGCAGCTTGGAGGGCACGACTAATGAAAAACTGTTTCTT. The encoded protein is CASSLEGTTNEKLFL.

The gene calls are TRBV20-1 and TRBJ2-2, with TRBD2 matching over 8 bases. CDR1 and CDR2 (germline): DFQATT, SNEGSKA (reference sequence). V lost 3 bases to trimming and J lost 6 bases; unmatched junction nucleotides: 6. The CDR3 is 14 residues long. For the CDR3, the DNA is TGCAGTGCTAGTTGGGGACTAGGCTCCGGGGAGCTGTTTTTT. Its translation is CSASWGLGSGELFF.

This clonotype occurred many times. V is TRBV20-1 and J is TRBJ1-2; 9 nucleotides line up with TRBD1. This CDR3 region has 18 residues. The ends lost 0 bases at V and 5 bases at J; junction bases unmatched: 16. In germline, CDR1 is DFQATT, CDR2 SNEGSKA (reference sequence). The CDR3 DNA follows: TGCAGTGCTAGAGAAGACAGGGGGGCCGGGGGTTCCTCATATGGCTACACCTTC. Protein sequence: CSAREDRGAGGSSYGYTF.

This clonotype occurred many times. The genes are TRBV20-1 and TRBJ2-7; D may be TRBD2 (6 bases). The CDR3 sequence is 14 residues long. Trimming removed 0 bases at V and 4 bases at J, with 13 bases between. Germline lookup yields CDR1 DFQATT and CDR2 SNEGSKA (reference sequence). CDR3 sequence reads: CSARDYGTLYEQYF. The CDR3 coding sequence is TGCAGTGCTAGAGATTACGGGACTCTATACGAGCAGTACTTC.

In this sample, this clonotype turned up many times. V gene TRBV4-1 combines with J gene TRBJ1-2; the D gene is possibly TRBD1 (6 bases). CDR3 length: 15 amino acids. V was shortened by 3 bases and J by 6 bases, with 17 bases between the two germline ends. Germline CDR1 reads MGHRA; CDR2 reads YSYEKL. CDR3 amino acids: CASSHPAGGRDGYTF. In DNA form, the CDR3 reads TGCGCCAGCAGCCACCCGGCCGGGGGCCGAGATGGCTACACCTTC.

Details on this clonotype: One end of the junction fails to match germline, which may point to a read error. This CDR3 reads CANSRRQPNSNQPQHF. DNA of the CDR3: TGTGCCAATAGTAGAAGACAGCCTAATAGCAATCAGCCCCAGCATTTT. The chain employs TRBV19 and TRBJ1-5; a possible D gene is TRBD1 (5 bases). Looked up from germline, CDR1 is LNHDA and CDR2 is SQIVND (reference sequence). The CDR3 extends over 16 amino acids.

This clonotype was recorded at least ten times. The J gene is TRBJ2-5, the V gene TRBV29-1, with D possibly being TRBD2 (5 bases). The CDR3 runs 15 residues. Trimming cost V 6 bases and J 5 bases, with 22 bases left between them. Germline CDR1 is SQVTM and CDR2 is ANQGSEA. CDR3 region: CSVPRRPGKAETQYF. The DNA of the CDR3 is TGCAGCGTGCCCCGGCGCCCGGGGAAAGCGGAGACCCAGTACTTC.

This clonotype was recorded at least ten times. The genes are TRBV3-1 and TRBJ2-3, with D possibly called TRBD1 or TRBD2 (5 bases each). V was shortened by 4 bases and J by 7 bases, with 15 bases between the two germline ends. The CDR3 is 14 residues long. The germline V gene has CDR1 LGHDT and CDR2 YNNKEL (reference sequence). CDR3 DNA: TGTGCCAGCAGCCCCGGGGCGAGTTCGAATACGCAGTATTTT. Residues: CASSPGASSNTQYF.

This clonotype was counted at least ten times. The rearrangement joins TRBV28 to TRBJ2-4; TRBD1 or TRBD2 may be the D gene (6 bases each). Germline CDR1 is MDHEN and CDR2 is SYDVKM. The V end was cut by 1 base, the J end by 0 bases, with 22 bases between. The CDR3 spans 20 residues. CDR3: CASSLFGGQGQGVAKNIQYF. CDR3 bases: TGTGCCAGCAGTTTATTCGGGGGCCAGGGCCAAGGGGTAGCCAAAAACATTCAGTACTTC.

This clonotype was seen many times. This chain uses TRBV6-2 or TRBV6-3 with TRBJ1-4; D is perhaps TRBD1 (5 bases). This CDR3 is built from 17 residues. Germline V gene sequence: CDR1 MNHEY, CDR2 SVGEGT. Deletions cut 4 bases from V and 4 bases from J, with 19 bases between. CDR3 in DNA: TGTGCCAGCAGTTCCGTGGCGAGAGGGACGTTTAATGAAAAACTGTTTTTT. It encodes CASSSVARGTFNEKLFF.

This clonotype has at least ten counts. V gene TRBV12-3 or TRBV12-4 combines with J gene TRBJ1-5, with a tentative D call TRBD1 (6 bases). CDR3 length equals 15 residues. V was cut by 2 bases and J by 3 bases, with 11 bases left in between. The CDR3 sequence is CASSLIGQNNQPQHF. As DNA, the CDR3 is TGTGCCAGCAGTTTAATAGGACAGAACAATCAGCCCCAGCATTTT.

This clonotype has a count of ten or more. The rearrangement uses TRBV4-1 and TRBJ1-1, with no clear D. The V end lost 0 bases, the J end lost 0 bases, and 14 bases lay between the germline ends. This CDR3 has 17 amino acids. Per germline, CDR1 MGHRA and CDR2 YSYEKL. CDR3 in DNA: TGCGCCAGCAGCCAAGAAGCCGGGCGGCTCATGAACACTGAAGCTTTCTTT. It specifies CASSQEAGRLMNTEAFF.

This clonotype was counted ten times or more. In DNA form, the CDR3 reads TGCAGTGCTAGGCGTACCGGGACAGAAAAACTGTTTTTT. It yields the protein CSARRTGTEKLFF. This chain links TRBV20-1 with TRBJ1-4; tentatively, D is TRBD1 (6 bases). V was cut by 3 bases and J by 8 bases, with 13 bases left in between. The CDR3 covers 13 residues. The germline gives CDR1 DFQATT, CDR2 SNEGSKA (reference sequence).

Points on this clonotype: This likely traces to a read error, being one base from a far larger clone. The gene calls are TRBV11-2 and TRBJ2-4; D is possibly TRBD1 (6 bases). The CDR3 loop spans 13 amino acids. Looked up from germline, CDR1 is SGHAT and CDR2 is FQNNGV. The CDR3 here is CASSLDRGNEQCF. CDR3 DNA: TGTGCCAGCAGCTTAGACAGGGGCAATGAGCAGTGCTTC.

Worth noting for this clonotype: One junction end disagrees with the germline gene, perhaps due to a read error. The chain combines TRBV29-1 with TRBJ2-1, with 10 bases fitting TRBD2. The CDR3 consists of 16 residues. Germline V gene data show CDR1 as SQVTM and CDR2 as ANQGSEA. CDR3 protein: CSVVAGGLISYNEQLF. The CDR3 coding sequence is TGCAGCGTTGTAGCGGGGGGCCTCATCTCCTACAATGAGCAGCTCTTC.

This clonotype was counted ten times or more. The chain links TRBV2 to TRBJ2-7, with 8 bases matching TRBD2. The CDR3 runs to 14 residues. The germline V gene has CDR1 SNHLY and CDR2 FYNNEI. The V and J ends lost 6 bases and 0 bases, in that order; junction bases with no gene match: 4. This chain's CDR3 is CASRTSGSSYEQYF. Here the CDR3 DNA reads TGTGCCAGCAGAACAAGCGGGAGCTCCTACGAGCAGTACTTC.

This clonotype showed up many times. The DNA for the CDR3 is TGCGCCAGCAGTCCCGACAGGGTAGGGGATACGCAGTATTTT. Translating gives CASSPDRVGDTQYF. The V and J genes are TRBV5-1 and TRBJ2-3; 7 nucleotides agree with TRBD1. The CDR3 contains 14 residues. V was pared by 5 bases and J by 6 bases, with 9 bases of the junction left unmatched. Germline-derived CDR1 and CDR2 are SGHRS and YFSETQ. Complete variable domain (other parts from reference TRBV5-1 and TRBJ2-3): KAGVTQTPRYLIKTRGQQVTLSCSPISGHRSVSWYQQTPGQGLQFLFEYFSETQRNKGNFPGRFSGRQFSNSRSEMNVSTLELGDSALYLCASSPDRVGDTQYFGPGTRLTVL.

This clonotype appeared a few times. The limits of the CDR3 on the DNA are not certain, so only TCRdb's listed CDR3 is given. The genes are TRBV6-2 or TRBV6-3 and TRBJ1-3; the table calls TRBD1, which could not be checked here. Germline V gene lookup returns CDR1 MNHEY and CDR2 SVGEGT. A total of 17 residues make up the CDR3, ends included. CDR3 residues: CASSRFGTGASGNTVYF.

This clonotype was detected many times. The rearrangement joins TRBV6-5 to TRBJ1-1, with D hard to call. The CDR3 covers 14 residues. Germline V gives CDR1 MNHEY, CDR2 SVGAGI. The ends were cut back, 4 bases at V and 0 bases at J, with 9 bases in the middle. The CDR3 reads CASSSLSVNTEAFF. The CDR3 DNA reads TGTGCCAGCAGTTCCCTATCAGTGAACACTGAAGCTTTCTTT.

This clonotype was found many times. The chain uses TRBV6-1 and TRBJ1-5; tentative D call: TRBD1 (6 bases). CDR1 MNHNS and CDR2 SASEGT come from the germline V gene. The CDR3 spans 13 residues. The V end lost 11 bases, the J end lost 6 bases, and 17 bases lay between the germline ends. CDR3 nucleotide sequence: TGTGCCTTAAGCAGGGGAACGGGTCAGCCCCAGCATTTT. Residues: CALSRGTGQPQHF.